A single sample is the source of the 14 T cell receptor beta chains below, sequenced in a study of T cell repertoires in cytomegalovirus infection. TCRdb reprocessed the reads via MiXCR and lists one record per CDR3 protein. The sample lists about 700,000 distinct CDR3 sequences; around a third were seen once. For these receptors, no antigen is known. This specimen was cultured PBMCs, taken from culture after CMV antigen stimulation. These receptors were obtained from a human donor in good health (CMV status not recorded). Some clones in this sample may be carry-over from other donors' samples.

This clonotype was recorded many times. The chain joins TRBV7-6 to TRBJ2-1; TRBD2 matches 9 bases. The ends lost 0 bases at V and 4 bases at J; junction bases unmatched: 7. Looked up from germline, CDR1 is SGHVS and CDR2 is FNYEAQ. This CDR3 comprises 17 residues. This chain's CDR3 is CASSLALAGLGYNEQFF. For the CDR3, the DNA is TGTGCCAGCAGCTTAGCGCTAGCGGGATTGGGTTACAATGAGCAGTTCTTC.

This clonotype appeared a few times. The chain has TRBV28 and TRBJ2-7; tentatively, D is TRBD1 or TRBD2 (6 bases each). The CDR3 length is 14 residues. Germline V gene data show CDR1 as MDHEN and CDR2 as SYDVKM. V lost 3 bases and J lost 3, with 12 bases in between. The CDR3 loop is CASSFGGAGYEQYF. CDR3 bases: TGTGCCAGCAGTTTCGGGGGCGCGGGCTACGAGCAGTACTTC.

The chain combines TRBV27 with TRBJ2-7; D is undetermined. V gave up 2 bases and J gave up 2 bases, with 7 bases separating them. Per the germline V gene, CDR1 is MNHEY and CDR2 is SMNVEV (reference sequence). The CDR3 sequence is 13 residues long. The CDR3 nucleotides are TGTGCCAGCAGTTTAAGTCAGGCCTACGAGCAGTACTTC. Translated: CASSLSQAYEQYF.

This clonotype has at least ten counts. The V and J genes are TRBV7-2 and TRBJ1-5; D is ambiguous. Deletions cut 2 bases from V and 3 bases from J, with 11 bases between. The CDR3 extends over 15 amino acids. The germline V gene encodes CDR1 SGHTA and CDR2 FQGNSA. CDR3 nucleotide sequence: TGTGCCAGCAGCTTATCCTCCGAATTCAATCAGCCCCAGCATTTT. Translated, it gives CASSLSSEFNQPQHF. Looking up the rest from reference TRBV7-2 and TRBJ1-5 gives the full variable domain: GAGVSQSPSNKVTEKGKDVELRCDPISGHTALYWYRQSLGQGLEFLIYFQGNSAPDKSGLPSDRFSAERTGGSVSTLTIQRTQQEDSAVYLCASSLSSEFNQPQHFGDGTRLSIL.

This clonotype was recorded a few times. The chain couples TRBV20-1 to TRBJ2-7, with TRBD1 matching 10 bases. The CDR3 extends over 15 amino acids. The J segment lost 5 bases and the V segment lost 5 bases, leaving 12 bases of the junction unmatched. Germline CDR1 reads DFQATT; CDR2 reads SNEGSKA (reference sequence). The chain's CDR3 is CSAQFRDRGYNEQYF. The CDR3 DNA is TGCAGTGCTCAATTCCGGGACAGGGGTTATAACGAGCAGTACTTC.

This clonotype was detected only a few times. The J gene is TRBJ2-2, the V gene TRBV12-3 or TRBV12-4, with TRBD1 matching over 8 bases. CDR3 length: 16 amino acids. Trimming removed 6 bases from V and 1 base from J; junction bases left unmatched: 7. The CDR3 DNA is TGTGCCAGCAGACCTTCCGGGACAGGGAACACCGGGGAGCTGTTTTTT. Protein product: CASRPSGTGNTGELFF.

The V call is TRBV10-3, the J call TRBJ2-2, with a possible D match to TRBD1 (5 bases). Trimming pared 6 bases from V and 0 bases from J, leaving 11 bases between. CDR3 length: 15 residues. CDR1 is ENHRY, CDR2 SYGVKD, per germline. As DNA, the CDR3 is TGTGCCATCAGCCGACAGAATACGAACACCGGGGAGCTGTTTTTT. Residues: CAISRQNTNTGELFF.

This clonotype has more than one count but fewer than ten. The chain combines TRBV7-9 with TRBJ2-5, with TRBD1 identical over 7 bases. Germline-derived CDR1 and CDR2 are SEHNR and FQNEAQ (reference sequence). The V gene end was trimmed by 5 bases and the J gene end by 5 bases; junction bases not matched to a gene: 11. The length of the CDR3 is 15 residues. CDR3 region: CASSLRTGPVETQYF. CDR3 bases: TGTGCCAGCAGCCTCAGGACAGGACCCGTGGAGACCCAGTACTTC.

The sample holds a few counts of this clonotype. This chain links TRBV7-9 with TRBJ2-7; D is perhaps TRBD1 or TRBD2 (6 bases each). Trimming removed 5 bases at V and 3 bases at J, with 14 bases between. This CDR3 comprises 14 residues. From germline, CDR1 is SEHNR and CDR2 FQNEAQ (reference sequence). In nucleotides, the CDR3 is TGTGCCAGCAGCCCCACCGGGGGCTACTACGAGCAGTACTTC. Residues: CASSPTGGYYEQYF.

J is TRBJ2-5 and V is TRBV7-2; 9 bases line up with TRBD1. The V gene end was trimmed by 5 bases and the J gene end by 5 bases; junction bases not matched to a gene: 9. In germline, CDR1 is SGHTA, CDR2 FQGNSA. This CDR3 has 15 amino acids. CDR3 loop: CASSPGQGWGETQYF. The CDR3 DNA is TGTGCCAGCAGCCCCGGACAGGGGTGGGGGGAGACCCAGTACTTC.

The V gene is TRBV6-2 or TRBV6-3, the J gene TRBJ2-2, with 7 bases identical to TRBD1. J gave up 2 bases and V 5 bases, and 14 bases lay outside the gene matches. Per the germline V gene, CDR1 is MNHEY and CDR2 is SVGEGT. There are 18 residues in the CDR3. CDR3 bases: TGTGCCAGCAGTCAAAACTCCCTGCGACAGGGTAACACCGGGGAGCTGTTTTTT. Its translation: CASSQNSLRQGNTGELFF.

This clonotype has at least ten counts. The rearrangement uses TRBV7-2 and TRBJ2-3; no reliable D call. The CDR3 spans 15 residues. Germline CDR1 and CDR2: SGHTA and FQGNSA. V was cut by 1 base and J by 2 bases, with 10 bases left in between. CDR3 nucleotides: TGTGCCAGCAGCTTAGGCGGACCCACCACAGATACGCAGTATTTT. It encodes CASSLGGPTTDTQYF.

In this sample, this clonotype turned up once. The rearrangement links TRBV11-3 to TRBJ1-1; D remains unclear. Germline CDR1 reads SGHNT; CDR2 reads YENEEA. CDR3 length: 13 residues. Trimming shortened V by 5 bases and J by 3 bases, and 10 bases separated the two germline ends. CDR3 nucleotide sequence: TGTGCCAGCAGCGGAAGTCTCGACACTGAAGCTTTCTTT. Its translation: CASSGSLDTEAFF. The entire variable domain, with the rest obtained from reference TRBV11-3 and TRBJ1-1, is as follows: EAGVVQSPRYKIIEKKQPVAFWCNPISGHNTLYWYLQNLGQGPELLIRYENEEAVDDSQLPKDRFSAERLKGVDSTLKIQPAELGDSAVYLCASSGSLDTEAFFGQGTRLTVV.

This clonotype was observed a handful of times. The V and J genes are TRBV12-3 or TRBV12-4 and TRBJ1-2; weak D call: TRBD1 (6 bases). The V end was cut by 2 bases, the J end by 5 bases, with 12 bases between. The CDR3 is made up of 14 amino acids. CDR3 in DNA: TGTGCCAGCAGTTTAAACACAGGGTTGTATGGCTACACCTTC. Its protein is CASSLNTGLYGYTF.